This T cell receptor beta chain was profiled in a study of cytomegalovirus exposure and HLA in healthy donors. In the study overall: The 110 million or so unique TCR beta sequences, from roughly 170 million T cells, were found by an earlier analysis.

Germline CDR1 SNHLY, CDR2 FYNNEI. Germline trimming cut 6 bases from V and 7 bases from J; bases unmatched to any gene: 14. The CDR3 loop spans 17 amino acids. Comment on this clone: Its antigen is not known.

The primer mix had 60 Vbeta and 13 Jbeta primers. Measured with immunoSEQ multiplex PCR; TCRdb has only the in-frame clones, and not every one. Here the sample spans about 190,000 clones, 60% to 80% being singletons. Samples came from healthy bone marrow donors. Study observations and caveats: Data from an earlier analysis indicated that most TCR beta V segments were productive either about 87% or about 30% of the time. Listed as cytomegalovirus-associated were 150 or so TCR beta chains.

Sequencing was done on a sample of PBMCs. The rearrangement links TRBV2 to TRBJ2-3; 12 nucleotides line up with TRBD2. The origin of this receptor is a woman aged 30 to 39 in good health and CMV-seropositive. CDR3 region: CASRESTSGSVEYTQYF. The CDR3 DNA reads TGTGCCAGCAGGGAATCGACTAGCGGGAGCGTCGAGTATACGCAGTATTTT.